The next 32 T cell receptor beta chains were all read from a single sample in a study of Tregs in tolerant kidney transplant recipients. Using immunoSEQ multiplex PCR, the repertoire was profiled, and TCRdb retains in-frame clones only, with some absent. The profile shows about 240,000 clones, more than 65% of them singletons. Sequencing was done on a sample of CD4+ T cells from blood. The receptors were sampled from a human donor in good health.

This chain uses TRBV29-1 with TRBJ1-1; D uncertain. Per germline, CDR1 SQVTM and CDR2 ANQGSEA. Trimming removed 6 bases from V and 1 base from J, with 12 bases in between. This CDR3 spans 13 amino acids. The CDR3 DNA sequence: TGCAGCGTAGACGCGGAGGGGAACACTGAAGCTTTCTTT. It specifies CSVDAEGNTEAFF.

The chain combines TRBV11-2 with TRBJ1-2, with TRBD1 matching 8 bases. J gave up 4 bases and V 5 bases, and 6 bases lay outside the gene matches. Germline-derived CDR1 and CDR2 are SGHAT and FQNNGV. CDR3 length: 14 amino acids. In DNA form, the CDR3 reads TGTGCCAGCAGCCCAGGACAGGGCGGCTATGGCTACACCTTC. The encoded protein is CASSPGQGGYGYTF. Combining the CDR3 with reference TRBV11-2 and TRBJ1-2 gives the whole variable domain EAGVAQSPRYKIIEKRQSVAFWCNPISGHATLYWYQQILGQGPKLLIQFQNNGVVDDSQLPKDRFSAERLKGVDSTLKIQPAKLEDSAVYLCASSPGQGGYGYTFGSGTRLTVV.

As regards this clone: This specimen includes other DNA sequences encoding the same CDR3. The chain is built from TRBV5-6 and TRBJ2-5, with D hard to call. The CDR3 covers 15 residues. V dropped 1 base and J dropped 5 bases, with 15 bases sitting between them. In germline, CDR1 is SGHDT, CDR2 YYEEEE. CDR3 amino acids: CASSLLGPGKETQYF. The CDR3 nucleotides read TGTGCCAGCAGCTTGTTGGGCCCAGGTAAGGAGACCCAGTACTTC.

This rearrangement joins TRBV6-1 to TRBJ1-5, with 11 bases aligning to TRBD1. V gave up 6 bases and J gave up 5 bases; unmatched junction bases: 6. Germline V gene data show CDR1 as MNHNS and CDR2 as SASEGT. This CDR3 has 15 residues. DNA of the CDR3: TGTGCCAGCAGGGACAGGGGGCGGGGGGATCAGCCCCAGCATTTT. It is translated as CASRDRGRGDQPQHF.

V and J are TRBV10-2 and TRBJ2-2; unclear D gene. The germline V gene encodes CDR1 WSHSY and CDR2 SAAADI. CDR3 length: 16 residues. The V gene lost 6 bases and the J gene lost 1 base, with 15 bases spanning the gap. This chain's CDR3 is CASRNIGRMNTGELFF. The CDR3 DNA follows: TGCGCCAGCAGGAATATCGGGCGGATGAACACCGGGGAGCTGTTTTTT.

The V call is TRBV27, the J call TRBJ2-5; 11 bases map to TRBD1. The CDR3 contains 18 residues. With V trimmed by 6 bases and J by 4 bases, 16 bases remained unmatched. Germline CDR1 is MNHEY and CDR2 is SMNVEV (reference sequence). The CDR3 bases are TGTGCCAGCAGCGCCCGTAGGGACAGGGGGAGGTCGGCAGAGACCCAGTACTTC. Translated, it gives CASSARRDRGRSAETQYF.

The chain carries TRBV19 and TRBJ2-1; 7 positions match TRBD2. Trimming at V came to 6 bases and at J to 3 bases, leaving 8 bases not matched to a gene. CDR1 and CDR2 (germline): LNHDA, SQIVND (reference sequence). This CDR3 spans 15 amino acids. CDR3 coding DNA: TGTGCCAGTAGGAAAGCGGGACCGCTCTACAATGAGCAGTTCTTC. Encoded protein: CASRKAGPLYNEQFF.

This rearrangement joins TRBV29-1 to TRBJ1-2; 10 bases fit TRBD1. J gave up 7 bases and V 5 bases, and 7 bases lay outside the gene matches. The CDR3 extends over 13 amino acids. Germline CDR1 and CDR2: SQVTM and ANQGSEA. The CDR3: CSVTRDRGSGYTF. The DNA for the CDR3 is TGCAGCGTTACCCGGGACAGGGGTTCTGGCTACACCTTC.

The V gene is TRBV10-3, the J gene TRBJ1-2; 7 bases agree with TRBD1. The junction had 7 bases not matched to a gene; V was cut back by 2 bases and J by 1 base. Germline CDR1 ENHRY, CDR2 SYGVKD. This CDR3 has 16 residues. The CDR3 sequence is CAISETWDSSNYGYTF. In DNA form, the CDR3 reads TGTGCCATCAGTGAGACCTGGGACAGCAGTAACTATGGCTACACCTTC.

The chain employs TRBV19 and TRBJ1-1, with TRBD1 matching 8 bases. Looked up from germline, CDR1 is LNHDA and CDR2 is SQIVND (reference sequence). V lost 3 bases, J lost 4 bases, and 13 bases stayed unmatched. This CDR3 comprises 17 residues. As DNA, the CDR3 is TGTGCCAGTAGTATTCGGCAGGGGGCGGCTGCTGGCACTGAAGCTTTCTTT. Encoded protein: CASSIRQGAAAGTEAFF.

The chain uses TRBV7-8 and TRBJ2-7; no reliable D call. Germline V gene data show CDR1 as SGHVS and CDR2 as FQNEAQ. The V end lost 0 bases, the J end lost 2 bases, and 11 bases lay between the germline ends. This CDR3 contains 15 residues. The CDR3 bases are TGTGCCAGCAGCTTAGCCTGGATCCGTACCTACGAGCAGTACTTC. Protein sequence: CASSLAWIRTYEQYF.

The genes are TRBV10-3 and TRBJ1-1; D gene uncertain. Looked up from germline, CDR1 is ENHRY and CDR2 is SYGVKD. V was trimmed by 1 base and J by 1 base, leaving 13 bases between them. This CDR3 is 16 amino acids long. The CDR3 region is CAISEFGRYRNTEAFF. The CDR3 DNA follows: TGTGCCATCAGTGAGTTCGGTCGGTACAGGAACACTGAAGCTTTCTTT.

The chain employs TRBV7-8 and TRBJ2-6, with TRBD1 as a possible D gene (6 bases). Trimming took 5 bases from V and 0 from J, leaving 20 bases between them. The CDR3 has 19 amino acids. Germline CDR1 and CDR2: SGHVS and FQNEAQ. The chain's CDR3 is CASSPETGITSSGANVLTF. In DNA, the CDR3 is TGTGCCAGCAGCCCAGAGACAGGTATTACATCCTCTGGGGCCAACGTCCTGACTTTC.

V is TRBV6-5 and J is TRBJ2-7, with TRBD2 matching 10 bases. Germline V gene data show CDR1 as MNHEY and CDR2 as SVGAGI. With V trimmed by 6 bases and J by 0 bases, 5 bases remained unmatched. This CDR3 contains 15 residues. CDR3 protein: CASRIAGGVSYEQYF. CDR3 nucleotides: TGTGCCAGCAGAATAGCGGGAGGCGTCTCCTACGAGCAGTACTTC.

V usage is TRBV11-3 and J usage is TRBJ1-3, with no clear D. The CDR3 has 8 amino acids. V lost 5 bases and J lost 11, with 1 base in between. CDR1 is SGHNT and CDR2 is YENEEA in the germline V gene. CDR3 coding DNA: TGTGCCAGCAGCCCCATATATTTT. This gives the protein CASSPIYF.

This clone was observed once. The chain has TRBV5-1 and TRBJ2-7, with 11 bases aligning to TRBD1. Germline V CDR1 and CDR2: SGHRS, YFSETQ. V was pared by 4 bases and J by 3 bases, with 3 bases of the junction left unmatched. The CDR3 extends over 14 amino acids. The chain's CDR3 is CASSPGTGGYEQYF. CDR3 bases: TGCGCCAGCAGCCCCGGGACAGGGGGCTACGAGCAGTACTTC.

V is TRBV5-1 and J is TRBJ1-4; 8 bases match TRBD1. Trimming took 3 bases from V and 3 from J; bases not matched to a gene: 1. CDR3 length equals 14 residues. Germline CDR1 SGHRS, CDR2 YFSETQ. The CDR3: CASSSDRANEKLFF. The CDR3 DNA follows: TGCGCCAGCAGCTCGGACAGGGCTAATGAAAAACTGTTTTTT.

V usage is TRBV5-1 and J usage is TRBJ2-1; D gene unclear. Trimming removed 0 bases at V and 0 bases at J, with 7 bases between. Looked up from germline, CDR1 is SGHRS and CDR2 is YFSETQ. The CDR3 has 15 amino acids. CDR3: CASSLGPSSYNEQFF. CDR3 sequence (DNA): TGCGCCAGCAGCTTGGGCCCGAGCTCCTACAATGAGCAGTTCTTC.

The chain is built from TRBV9 and TRBJ1-3, with D uncertain. V was shortened by 0 bases and J by 3 bases, with 7 bases between the two germline ends. The CDR3 runs 14 residues. Per germline, CDR1 SGDLS and CDR2 YYNGEE. The CDR3 loop reads CASSVDPSGNTIYF. The DNA of the CDR3 is TGTGCCAGCAGCGTAGACCCCAGTGGAAACACCATATATTTT.

V and J are TRBV5-1 and TRBJ2-1; the D is unclear. This CDR3 comprises 13 residues. Trimming took off 0 bases at V and 5 bases at J, with 6 bases between the two ends. Germline lookup yields CDR1 SGHRS and CDR2 YFSETQ. The DNA of the CDR3 is TGCGCCAGCAGCTTGGAAATTAACAATGAGCAGTTCTTC. Its protein is CASSLEINNEQFF.

This clone has just one count. V gene TRBV11-2 combines with J gene TRBJ1-2; TRBD1 aligns across 7 bases. The length of the CDR3 is 13 residues. Looked up from germline, CDR1 is SGHAT and CDR2 is FQNNGV. V was pared by 5 bases and J by 7 bases, with 7 bases of the junction left unmatched. In DNA form, the CDR3 reads TGTGCCAGCAGCCCTAGACAGGGTGGTGGCTACACCTTC. It yields the protein CASSPRQGGGYTF.

The V call is TRBV6-5, the J call TRBJ1-1; TRBD1 is a possible D gene (5 bases). V was pared by 5 bases and J by 0 bases, with 10 bases between. CDR1 is MNHEY and CDR2 is SVGAGI in the germline V gene. The CDR3 has 14 amino acids. The CDR3 spells CASSPLTVNTEAFF. The CDR3 nucleotides read TGTGCCAGCAGTCCCCTGACAGTGAACACTGAAGCTTTCTTT.

The chain recombines TRBV4-1 with TRBJ2-4; D gene unclear. The germline V and J ends were trimmed by 1 base and 0 bases, with 7 bases remaining between them. The germline V gene encodes CDR1 MGHRA and CDR2 YSYEKL. The length of the CDR3 is 15 residues. The CDR3 loop reads CASSQVTIAKNIQYF. In DNA form, the CDR3 reads TGCGCCAGCAGCCAAGTAACAATAGCCAAAAACATTCAGTACTTC.

This chain uses TRBV19 with TRBJ1-1; D is perhaps TRBD1 (5 bases). The CDR3 is 15 amino acids. V was shortened by 5 bases and J by 0 bases, with 13 bases between the two germline ends. Per the germline V gene, CDR1 is LNHDA and CDR2 is SQIVND (reference sequence). CDR3 nucleotide sequence: TGTGCCAGTAGTGCTCCGGGACGGATGAACACTGAAGCTTTCTTT. It translates to CASSAPGRMNTEAFF.

CDR3 protein: CASRIRGSSYNEQFF. CDR3 DNA sequence: TGTGCCAGCAGAATCAGGGGTAGCTCCTACAATGAGCAGTTCTTC. The chain is built from TRBV27 and TRBJ2-1; perhaps TRBD1 as D (6 bases). There are 15 residues in the CDR3. Trimming took off 6 bases at V and 0 bases at J, with 12 bases between the two ends. Germline assignment: CDR1 MNHEY and CDR2 SMNVEV (reference sequence).

The genes are TRBV11-2 and TRBJ2-7; D remains ambiguous. Germline-derived CDR1 and CDR2 are SGHAT and FQNNGV. The CDR3 is made up of 13 amino acids. The V gene lost 3 bases and the J gene lost 2 bases, with 8 bases spanning the gap. The CDR3 DNA is TGTGCCAGCAGCTTTCTACAGACCTACGAGCAGTACTTC. Its translation is CASSFLQTYEQYF.

The V and J genes are TRBV7-8 and TRBJ1-3, with 8 positions matching TRBD1. Unmatched junction bases numbered 9, after V lost 5 bases and J lost 3 bases. In germline, CDR1 is SGHVS, CDR2 FQNEAQ. This CDR3 has 16 residues. CDR3 coding DNA: TGTGCCAGCAGCGAACTCGGGACAGGTGGTGGAAACACCATATATTTT. Translation: CASSELGTGGGNTIYF.

The V and J genes are TRBV5-6 and TRBJ1-2; D uncertain. V lost 3 bases and J lost 7, with 10 bases in between. The CDR3 extends over 12 amino acids. Per the germline V gene, CDR1 is SGHDT and CDR2 is YYEEEE. The CDR3 loop is CASSSPSFGYTF. The CDR3 DNA sequence: TGTGCCAGCAGCTCTCCGAGCTTTGGCTACACCTTC.

J is TRBJ1-2 and V is TRBV5-1; 7 positions match TRBD1. Germline CDR1 reads SGHRS; CDR2 reads YFSETQ. This CDR3 spans 16 amino acids. V was clipped by 4 bases and J by 0 bases; unmatched bases: 9. CDR3 region: CASSRVGQATNYGYTF. The CDR3 DNA sequence: TGCGCCAGCAGCCGTGTAGGACAGGCCACTAACTATGGCTACACCTTC. Drawing the rest from reference TRBV5-1 and TRBJ1-2, the complete variable domain is KAGVTQTPRYLIKTRGQQVTLSCSPISGHRSVSWYQQTPGQGLQFLFEYFSETQRNKGNFPGRFSGRQFSNSRSEMNVSTLELGDSALYLCASSRVGQATNYGYTFGSGTRLTVV.

The chain links TRBV7-9 to TRBJ1-4; D is unresolved. The CDR3 covers 15 residues. Germline CDR1 is SEHNR and CDR2 is FQNEAQ (reference sequence). V dropped 5 bases and J dropped 3 bases, with 13 bases sitting between them. The DNA of the CDR3 is TGTGCCAGCAGCCTCGCATCGGGGTCTAATGAAAAACTGTTTTTT. Translating it yields CASSLASGSNEKLFF.

The chain carries TRBV7-2 and TRBJ2-3; TRBD2 is a possible D gene (6 bases). Per germline, CDR1 SGHTA and CDR2 FQGNSA. This CDR3 has 15 amino acids. The V and J ends lost 2 bases and 1 base respectively, with 10 bases between them. Here the CDR3 reads CASSLPGSGTDTQYF. DNA for the CDR3: TGTGCCAGCAGCTTACCCGGGAGTGGCACAGATACGCAGTATTTT.

The chain employs TRBV10-3 and TRBJ2-3, with D unclear. Germline CDR1 reads ENHRY; CDR2 reads SYGVKD. The V and J ends lost 3 bases and 5 bases respectively, with 9 bases between them. The CDR3 spans 13 residues. CDR3 residues: CAISEKAEDTQYF. The CDR3 nucleotides read TGTGCCATCAGTGAAAAAGCAGAAGATACGCAGTATTTT.